This T cell receptor beta chain is from a study of blood T cell repertoires in COVID-19. On the study more broadly: Sites in the United States, Italy and Spain provided acute and convalescent COVID-19 samples.

This clone was recorded only once. Here immunoSEQ multiplex PCR was the method, and the copy in TCRdb shows in-frame clones only, minus some. The data show some 460,000 clones, roughly nine tenths seen once. The CDR3 is 14 residues long. Germline V gene data show CDR1 as GTSNPN and CDR2 as SVGIG (reference sequence). What was sequenced was PBMCs or T cells enriched from blood (not recorded which). The gene calls are TRBV30 and TRBJ1-3, with TRBD1 identical over 7 bases. This clonotype was sampled from a young woman with acute COVID-19. The CDR3 loop reads CASSRGFTGNTIYF. For the CDR3, the DNA is TGTGCTTCCTCCAGGGGGTTTACTGGAAACACCATATATTTT.